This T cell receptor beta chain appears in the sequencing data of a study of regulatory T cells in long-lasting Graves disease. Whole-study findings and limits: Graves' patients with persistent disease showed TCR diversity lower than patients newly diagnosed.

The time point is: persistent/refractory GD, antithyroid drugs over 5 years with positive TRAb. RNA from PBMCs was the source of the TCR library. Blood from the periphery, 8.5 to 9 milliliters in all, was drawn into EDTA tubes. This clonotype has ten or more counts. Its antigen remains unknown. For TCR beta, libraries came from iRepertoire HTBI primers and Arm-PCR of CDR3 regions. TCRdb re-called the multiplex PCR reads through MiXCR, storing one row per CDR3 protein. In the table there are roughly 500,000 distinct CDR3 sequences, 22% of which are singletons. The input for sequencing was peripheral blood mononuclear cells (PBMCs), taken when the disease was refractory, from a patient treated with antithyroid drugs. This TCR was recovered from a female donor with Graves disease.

The CDR3 DNA follows: TGTGCCAGCAGGACGGGACTAGCGGCCTGGAATGAGCAGTTCTTC. This codes for CASRTGLAAWNEQFF. This rearrangement joins TRBV2 to TRBJ2-1; 11 positions agree with TRBD2. The CDR3 has 15 residues. Losses at the gene ends were 6 bases for V and 7 bases for J; bases not matched to a gene: 8. Germline loops: CDR1 SNHLY, CDR2 FYNNEI.